This T cell receptor (beta chain) comes out of a study of T cell responses to AZD1222 COVID-19 vaccine listed by TCRdb under 2021. In terms of the full investigation: AZD1222 recipients whose second dose came at about 4 weeks and those whose second dose came at about 12 weeks were combined into one group, since spike-specific TCR depth and breadth did not differ between the two schedules. TCR sequencing was performed for 233 trial participants, of whom about 210 were given two doses of AZD1222 and around 25 were given two doses of MenACWY control vaccine. Trial participants were enrolled into age subgroups of 18-55, 56-69 and 70-plus years, which contained 148, 28 and 57 TCR-sequenced participants, respectively.

The germline V gene supplies CDR1 SGHTS and CDR2 YDEGEE. Inclusive of the bounding cysteine and phenylalanine, the CDR3 is 13 residues long. CDR3 DNA is the only sequence kept; it has 39 bases, read in frame from the first base. The junction carries 14 bases between V and J, which are trimmed by 2 bases and 9 bases respectively. Interpreted using the paper, the time point label stands for: baseline before first vaccination. Vaccinee samples came from UK trials COV001 and COV002, including a single-blind randomized controlled phase 2/3 trial of AZD1222 (ChAdOx1 nCoV-19) in healthy adults. For TCRbeta chain sequencing, PBMC samples were collected from trial participants at day 0 and at day 28 after the second dose. The CDR3 regions of human TCRbeta chains were subjected to immunosequencing. As for the original processing: Repertoire TCRs were checked for matches against a reference library of SARS-CoV-2-specific TCRs that had been generated using the MIRA antigen-specificity platform. Breadth was defined as the fraction of unique TCRs that were SARS-CoV-2-associated. Depth was defined as the fraction of total T cells that were SARS-CoV-2-associated. Each spike-specific TCR was assigned to its reactive spike region and to a CD4 or CD8 class using the MIRA data. Log10-transformed breadth and depth values were compared by one-way ANOVA with Sidak's multiple comparisons tests. The source is immuneACCESS, and TCRdb retained only in-frame sequences with V and J called. Part of the clones is not carried over; for the studies checked, unresolved V genes explain less than half of this, and the remainder is unexplained. D and trimming come from the DNA, and the V and J calls and clone size come from that table. Within this sample are 150,000 to 200,000 clones, with more than 80% of them counted one time only. The ten largest clones take up around 3.8% of the sample.

The full study reports these points: Epitopes outside the regions mutated in the B.1.351 and B.1.1.7 variants were reportedly recognized by nearly half of the unique spike-specific TCRs. Participants were mostly white British and included more females than males, and it was suggested by the authors that clonal diversity may have been underestimated. The 56-69-year group was small, and its depth increase did not reach significance, likely because of low power. Conclusions about previously exposed vaccinees are limited because only a handful of AZD1222 recipients were SARS-CoV-2 seropositive at baseline. Spike-specific TCR breadth and depth rose significantly after two AZD1222 doses compared with day 0 and with MenACWY recipients. Because no samples from the day 14 peak response were available, repertoires could be characterized only after the peak T cell response. The vaccine-associated CD4 TCRs covered the entire spike protein, and the dominant responses fell in regions 160-218 and 743-854.

Concerning this clone itself: No cognate antigen has been identified for it. Nothing much larger sits one base from this clone, and base qualities are not available.

This TCR was sampled from an adult in good health. The rearrangement combines TRBV5-8 with TRBJ1-2, with the D gene uncertain. Sequences were derived from peripheral blood, sampled on day 0 of AZD1222 vaccination. The CDR3 protein: CASSLYKTARYTF. The nucleotide sequence reads TGTGCCAGCAGCTTATATAAGACTGCCCGCTACACCTTC. With the rest looked up from the reference TRBV5-8 and TRBJ1-2 genes rather than sequenced, the full variable domain is EAGVTQSPTHLIKTRGQQATLRCSPISGHTSVYWYQQALGLGLQFLLWYDEGEERNRGNFPPRFSGRQFPNYSSELNVNALELEDSALYLCASSLYKTARYTFGSGTRLTVV.